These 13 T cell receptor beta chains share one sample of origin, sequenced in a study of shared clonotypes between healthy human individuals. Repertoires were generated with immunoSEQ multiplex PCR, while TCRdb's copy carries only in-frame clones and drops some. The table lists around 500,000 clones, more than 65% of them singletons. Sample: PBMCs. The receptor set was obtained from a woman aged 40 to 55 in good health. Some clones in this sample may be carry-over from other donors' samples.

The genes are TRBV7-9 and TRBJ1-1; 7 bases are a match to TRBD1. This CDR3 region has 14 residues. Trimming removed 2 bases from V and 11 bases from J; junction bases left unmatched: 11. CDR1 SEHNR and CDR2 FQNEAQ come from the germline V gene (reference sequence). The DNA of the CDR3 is TGTGCCAGCAGCTTAATCGGACAGGACGTCGAGGCTTTCTTT. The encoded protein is CASSLIGQDVEAFF.

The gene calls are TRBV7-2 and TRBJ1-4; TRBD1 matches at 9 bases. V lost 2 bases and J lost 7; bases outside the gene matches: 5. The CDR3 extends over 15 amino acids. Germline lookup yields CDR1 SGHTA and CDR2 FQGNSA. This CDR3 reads CASSLRRDRAEKLFF. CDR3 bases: TGTGCCAGCAGCTTACGAAGGGACAGGGCTGAAAAACTGTTTTTT.

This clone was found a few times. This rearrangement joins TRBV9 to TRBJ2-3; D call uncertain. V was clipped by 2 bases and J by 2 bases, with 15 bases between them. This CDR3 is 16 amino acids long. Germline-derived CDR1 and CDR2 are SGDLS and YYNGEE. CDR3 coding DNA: TGTGCCAGCAGCGTTGGAGTACGTGGGTCCACAGATACGCAGTATTTT. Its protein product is CASSVGVRGSTDTQYF.

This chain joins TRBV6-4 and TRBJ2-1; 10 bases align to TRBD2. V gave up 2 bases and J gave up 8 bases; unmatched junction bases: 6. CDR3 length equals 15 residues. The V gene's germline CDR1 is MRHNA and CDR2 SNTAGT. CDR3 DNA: TGTGCCAGCAGTGACGAAGCTAGCGGGAGTGATGAGCAGTTCTTC. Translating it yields CASSDEASGSDEQFF.

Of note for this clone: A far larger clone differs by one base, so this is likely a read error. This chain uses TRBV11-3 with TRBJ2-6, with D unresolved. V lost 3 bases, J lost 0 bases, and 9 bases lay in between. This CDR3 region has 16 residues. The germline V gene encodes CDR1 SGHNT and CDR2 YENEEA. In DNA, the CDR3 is TGTGCCAGCAGCTTCCAACGGAACTCTGGGGCCAACGTCCTGACTTTC. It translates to CASSFQRNSGANVLTF.

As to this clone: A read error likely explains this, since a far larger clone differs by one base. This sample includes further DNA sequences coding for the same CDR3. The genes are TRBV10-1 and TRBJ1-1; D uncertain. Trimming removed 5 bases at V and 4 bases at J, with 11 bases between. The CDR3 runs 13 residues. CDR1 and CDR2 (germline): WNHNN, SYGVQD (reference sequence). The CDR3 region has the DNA TGCGCCAGCAGTCGGGGTGTCAGCACTGAAGCTTTCTTT. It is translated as CASSRGVSTEAFF.

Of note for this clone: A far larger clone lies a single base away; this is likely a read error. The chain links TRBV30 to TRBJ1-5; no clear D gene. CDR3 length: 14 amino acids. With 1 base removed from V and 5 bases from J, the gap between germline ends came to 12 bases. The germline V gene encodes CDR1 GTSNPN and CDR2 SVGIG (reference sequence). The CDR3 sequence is CAWSGGLRDQPQHF. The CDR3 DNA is TGTGCCTGGAGTGGGGGTTTAAGGGATCAGCCCCAGCATTTT.

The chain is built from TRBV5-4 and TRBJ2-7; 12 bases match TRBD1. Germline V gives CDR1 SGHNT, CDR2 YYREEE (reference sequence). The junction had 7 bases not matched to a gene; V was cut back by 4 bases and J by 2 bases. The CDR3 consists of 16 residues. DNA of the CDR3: TGTGCCAGCAGCAGCCTGGGACAGGGGGCGACCTACGAGCAGTACTTC. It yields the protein CASSSLGQGATYEQYF. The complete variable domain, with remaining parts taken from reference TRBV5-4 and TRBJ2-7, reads ETGVTQSPTHLIKTRGQQVTLRCSSQSGHNTVSWYQQALGQGPQFIFQYYREEENGRGNFPPRFSGLQFPNYSSELNVNALELDDSALYLCASSSLGQGATYEQYFGPGTRLTVT.

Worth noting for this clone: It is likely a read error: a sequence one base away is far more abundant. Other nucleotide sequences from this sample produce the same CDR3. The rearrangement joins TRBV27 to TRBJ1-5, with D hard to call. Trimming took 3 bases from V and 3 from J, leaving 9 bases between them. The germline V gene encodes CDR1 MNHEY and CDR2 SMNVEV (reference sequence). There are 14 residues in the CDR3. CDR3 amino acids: CASSFGHTNQPQHF. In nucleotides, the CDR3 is TGTGCCAGCAGTTTTGGTCATACCAATCAGCCCCAGCATTTT.

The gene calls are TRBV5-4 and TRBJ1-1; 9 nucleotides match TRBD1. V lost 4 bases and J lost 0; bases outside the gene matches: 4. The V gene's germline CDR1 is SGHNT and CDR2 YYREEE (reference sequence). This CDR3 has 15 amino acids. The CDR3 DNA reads TGTGCCAGCAGCACCGGGACAGGGTTGAACACTGAAGCTTTCTTT. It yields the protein CASSTGTGLNTEAFF.

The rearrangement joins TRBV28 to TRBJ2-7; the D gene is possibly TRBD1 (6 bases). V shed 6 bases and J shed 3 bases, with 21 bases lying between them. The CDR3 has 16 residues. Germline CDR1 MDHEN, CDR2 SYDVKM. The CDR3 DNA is TGTGCCAGCAGCCCAACGAGCCCAGGGGCCATCTACGAGCAGTACTTC. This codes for CASSPTSPGAIYEQYF.

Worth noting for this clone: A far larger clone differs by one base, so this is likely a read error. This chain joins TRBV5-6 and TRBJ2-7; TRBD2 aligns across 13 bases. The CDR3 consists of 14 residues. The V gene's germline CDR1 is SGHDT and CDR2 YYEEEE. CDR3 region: CASSPGLAGYEQHF. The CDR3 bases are TGTGCCAGCAGCCCGGGACTAGCGGGGTACGAGCAGCACTTC.

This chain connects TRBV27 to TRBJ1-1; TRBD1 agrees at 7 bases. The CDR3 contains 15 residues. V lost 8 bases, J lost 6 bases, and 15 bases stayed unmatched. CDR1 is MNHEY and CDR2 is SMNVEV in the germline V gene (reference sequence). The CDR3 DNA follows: TGTGCCAGCCGCCCCCAACAGGGGTTTAGTTCTGAAGCTTTCTTT. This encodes CASRPQQGFSSEAFF.